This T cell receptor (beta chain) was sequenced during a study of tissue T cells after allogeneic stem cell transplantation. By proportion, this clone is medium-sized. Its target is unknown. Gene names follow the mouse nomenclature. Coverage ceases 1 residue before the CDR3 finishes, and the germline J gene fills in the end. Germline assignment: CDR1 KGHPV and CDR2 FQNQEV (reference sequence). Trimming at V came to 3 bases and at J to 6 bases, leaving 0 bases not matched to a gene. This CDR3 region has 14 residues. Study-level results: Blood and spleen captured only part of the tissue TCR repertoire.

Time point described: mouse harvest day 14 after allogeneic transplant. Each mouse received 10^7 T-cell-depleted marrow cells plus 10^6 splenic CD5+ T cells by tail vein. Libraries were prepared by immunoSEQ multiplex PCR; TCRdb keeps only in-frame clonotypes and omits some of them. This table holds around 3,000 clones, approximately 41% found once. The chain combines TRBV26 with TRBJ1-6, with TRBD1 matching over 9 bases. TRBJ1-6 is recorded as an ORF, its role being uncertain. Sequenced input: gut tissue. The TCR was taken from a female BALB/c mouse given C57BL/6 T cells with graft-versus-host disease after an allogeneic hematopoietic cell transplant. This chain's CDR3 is CASSLQGANSPLYF. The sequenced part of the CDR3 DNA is TGTGCCAGCAGTCTACAGGGGGCTAATTCGCCCCTCTAC.